This entry is about one T cell receptor (beta chain). Its antigen is not identified. The entry originates in a study of T cell responses to AZD1222 COVID-19 vaccine. Study outcomes and limitations: Spike as a whole was targeted by vaccine-associated CD4 TCRs, dominant at 160-218 and 743-854.

Looked up from germline, CDR1 is SNHLY and CDR2 is FYNNEI. This CDR3 is 16 amino acids long. The ends were cut back, 3 bases at V and 6 bases at J, with 18 bases in the middle. Clones were read by immunoSEQ multiplex PCR, and TCRdb kept only the in-frame ones, dropping some. The sample includes 84,000 or so clones, approximately 89% seen only once; the top ten take around 15%. This specimen was peripheral blood, taken on day 0 of AZD1222 vaccination. This sequence was found in an adult in good health. The chain employs TRBV2 and TRBJ1-5; tentatively, D is TRBD1 (5 bases). CDR3 protein: CASSENRGWGGQPQHF. CDR3 nucleotides: TGTGCCAGCAGTGAGAATAGGGGATGGGGCGGTCAGCCCCAGCATTTT.